This T cell receptor beta chain was retrieved from a study of T cell responses to AZD1222 COVID-19 vaccine (dated by TCRdb to the early 2020s). In the study overall: TCR sequencing covered 230 to 250 trial participants: nearly 210 given two doses of AZD1222 and approximately 26 given two doses of MenACWY control vaccine. Trial participants were enrolled by age into subgroups of 18-55, 56-69 and 70-plus years, and around 150, 28 and 57 TCR-sequenced participants, respectively, were included in these subgroups. Results the study describes overall, beyond this receptor: Participants were mostly white British, with more females than males. The authors suggested clonal diversity may have been underestimated. Reportedly, close to half of the unique spike-specific TCRs recognized epitopes lying outside the regions that are mutated in the B.1.351 and B.1.1.7 variants. After two AZD1222 doses, spike-specific TCR breadth and depth were significantly higher than at day 0 and than in MenACWY recipients. No day 14 peak-response samples were available, so repertoires were characterized only after the peak T cell response. CD4 TCRs associated with the vaccine covered the entire spike protein, and the dominant responses were in regions 160-218 and 743-854. Conclusions about previously exposed vaccinees are limited because only six or seven AZD1222 recipients were SARS-CoV-2 seropositive at baseline. The 56-69-year group was small, and its depth increase did not reach significance, likely because of low power.

As encoded in the germline V gene (reference sequence), CDR1 is SGHKS while CDR2 is YYEKEE. CDR3 length: 14 amino acids, cysteine to phenylalanine. Only the CDR3 portion is preserved as DNA: 42 bases, with reading frame beginning at the first base. Ends trimmed: V by 0 bases, J by 2 bases; bases unmatched to a gene: 1. The time point label on this specimen signifies: about 28 days (+/-7) after the second vaccine dose. AZD1222 recipients whose second dose came at about 4 weeks and those whose second dose came at about 12 weeks were combined into one group, since spike-specific TCR depth and breadth did not differ between the two schedules. Vaccinee samples were obtained from the UK trials COV001 and COV002, which included a single-blind randomized controlled phase 2/3 trial of AZD1222 (ChAdOx1 nCoV-19) in healthy adults. Trial participant PBMC samples were collected at day 0 and day 28 after the second dose for TCRbeta chain sequencing.

The CDR3 regions of human TCRbeta chains were subjected to immunosequencing. The paper's processing steps were these. TCRs in the repertoires were compared against a reference library of SARS-CoV-2-specific TCRs that had been generated with the MIRA antigen-specificity platform. Breadth meant the fraction of unique TCRs that were SARS-CoV-2-associated, whereas depth meant the fraction of total T cells that were SARS-CoV-2-associated. Using the MIRA data, each spike-specific TCR was assigned both to the spike region to which the TCR was reactive and to a CD4 or CD8 class. Log10-transformed breadth and depth values were compared by one-way ANOVA with Sidak's multiple comparisons tests. TCRdb re-hosts the immuneACCESS table, in-frame sequences only. Its copies lack some clones; in the studies checked, an unresolved V gene accounts for under half of them, and the cause for the rest is not known. That table gives V, J and clone size, and the DNA gave D and trimming. The sample records around 58,000 clones, 89% of which are singletons. The ten top clones hold about 14% of the sample.

Regarding this clone: Its antigen has not been determined. No base quality information exists; no much larger clone differs at one position.

The sequence was obtained from an adult who received the AZD1222 COVID-19 vaccine. Sample: peripheral blood, taken 28 days after the second AZD1222 dose. The V and J segments used are TRBV5-5 and TRBJ2-7, with 8 bases matching TRBD2. The CDR3 reads CASSLGLAPYEQYF. The bases are TGTGCCAGCAGCTTGGGACTAGCGCCCTACGAGCAGTACTTC.